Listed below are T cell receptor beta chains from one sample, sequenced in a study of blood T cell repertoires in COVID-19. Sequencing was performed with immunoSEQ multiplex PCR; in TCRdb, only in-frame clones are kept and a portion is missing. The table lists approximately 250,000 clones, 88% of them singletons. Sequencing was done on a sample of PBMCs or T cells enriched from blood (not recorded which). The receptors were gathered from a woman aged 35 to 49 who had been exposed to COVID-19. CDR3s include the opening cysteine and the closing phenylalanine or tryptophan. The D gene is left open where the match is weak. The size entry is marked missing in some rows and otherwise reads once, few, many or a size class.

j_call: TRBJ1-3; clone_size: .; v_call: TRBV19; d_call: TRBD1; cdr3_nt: TGTGCCAGTACCCAGCAAGGACAGGGGACTGGAAACACCATATATTTT; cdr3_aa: CASTQQGQGTGNTIYF
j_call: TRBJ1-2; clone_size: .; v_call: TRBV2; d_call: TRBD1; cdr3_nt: TGTGCCAGCAGAGCCGGGACAGGGGACTATGGCTACACCTTC; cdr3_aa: CASRAGTGDYGYTF
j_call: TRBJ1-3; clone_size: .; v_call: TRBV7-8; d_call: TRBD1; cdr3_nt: TGTGCCAGCAGCTTAGGTCGTTGGGGACAGGGGGCTCCTGGAAACACCATATATTTT; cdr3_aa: CASSLGRWGQGAPGNTIYF
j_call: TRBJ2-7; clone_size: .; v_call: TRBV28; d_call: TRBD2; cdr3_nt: TGTGCCAGCAACGGGGGGTATTCCTCCTACGAGCAGTACTTC; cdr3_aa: CASNGGYSSYEQYF
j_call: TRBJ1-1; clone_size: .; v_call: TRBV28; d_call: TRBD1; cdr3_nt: TGTGCCAGCAGCCCCGGGGGACAGGGCGGGTCCACTGAAGCTTTCTTT; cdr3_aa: CASSPGGQGGSTEAFF
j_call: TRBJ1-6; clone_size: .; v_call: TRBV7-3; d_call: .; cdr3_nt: TGTGCCAGCTCGGAACAGGGTTTGGAGAATTCACCCCTCCACTTT; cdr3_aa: CASSEQGLENSPLHF
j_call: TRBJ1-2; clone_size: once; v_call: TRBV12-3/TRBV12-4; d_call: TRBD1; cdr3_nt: TGTGCCAGCAGTTTAATGACAGGGTATGGCTACACCTTC; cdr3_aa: CASSLMTGYGYTF
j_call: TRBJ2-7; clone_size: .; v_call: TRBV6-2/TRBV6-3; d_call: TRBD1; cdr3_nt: TGTGCCAGCAGTAACACAAGGACAGGGCGGAGCGAGCAGTACTTC; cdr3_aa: CASSNTRTGRSEQYF
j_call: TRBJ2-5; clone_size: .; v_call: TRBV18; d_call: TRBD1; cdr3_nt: TGTGCCAGCACTTACGAGACAGGGGACGAGACCCAGTACTTC; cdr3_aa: CASTYETGDETQYF
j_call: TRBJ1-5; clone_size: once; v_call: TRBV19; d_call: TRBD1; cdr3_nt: TGTGCCAGTAGTATAGTGGGACAGGGGGGTCAGCCCCAGCATTTT; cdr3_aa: CASSIVGQGGQPQHF
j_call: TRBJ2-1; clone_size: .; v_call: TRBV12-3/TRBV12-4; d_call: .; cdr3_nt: TGTGCCAGCAGTTTCGGACTATTAAAGTTCTTC; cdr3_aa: CASSFGLLKFF
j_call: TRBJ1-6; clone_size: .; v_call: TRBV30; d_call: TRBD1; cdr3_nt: TGTGCCTGGAGCGCCGGGACAGGGGCCCTCCACTTT; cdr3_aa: CAWSAGTGALHF
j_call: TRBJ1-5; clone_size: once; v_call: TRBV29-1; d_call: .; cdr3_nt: TGCAGCGCCCGGCGAGGGTTAAATCAGCCCCAGCATTTT; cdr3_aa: CSARRGLNQPQHF
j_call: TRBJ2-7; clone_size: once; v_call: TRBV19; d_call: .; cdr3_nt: TGTGCCAGTAGTAGGGCAGGGGTCTACGAGCAGTACTTC; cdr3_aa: CASSRAGVYEQYF
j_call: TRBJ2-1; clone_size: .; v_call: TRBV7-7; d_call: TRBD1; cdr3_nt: TGTGCTAGCAGCTTAGCAGCCGGGACAGTGCAGTTCTTC; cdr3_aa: CASSLAAGTVQFF
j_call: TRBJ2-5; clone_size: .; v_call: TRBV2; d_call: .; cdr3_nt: TGTGCCAGCCACCGGGGGACTTCCCCCATCGAAGAGACCCAGTACTTC; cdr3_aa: CASHRGTSPIEETQYF
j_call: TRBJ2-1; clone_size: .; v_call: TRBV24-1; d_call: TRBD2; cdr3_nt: TGTGCCACCAGTGATTTGCCCCGAGCGGGGGGCTCCTACAATGAGCAGTTCTTC; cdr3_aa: CATSDLPRAGGSYNEQFF
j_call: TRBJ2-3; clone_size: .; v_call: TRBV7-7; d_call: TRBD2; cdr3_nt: TGTGCCAGCAGCTTAGGCGGGGGGGCTAGCACAGATACGCAGTATTTT; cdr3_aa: CASSLGGGASTDTQYF
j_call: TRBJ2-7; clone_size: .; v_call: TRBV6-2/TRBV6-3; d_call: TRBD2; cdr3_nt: TGTGCCAGCAGTTCGTTCGGGGGGTCCCTATCCTACGAGCAGTACTTC; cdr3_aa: CASSSFGGSLSYEQYF
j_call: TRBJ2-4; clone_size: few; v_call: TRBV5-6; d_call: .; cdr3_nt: TGTGCCAGCAGCTTGGTCGGGAACGAGGACATTCAGTACTTC; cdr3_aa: CASSLVGNEDIQYF
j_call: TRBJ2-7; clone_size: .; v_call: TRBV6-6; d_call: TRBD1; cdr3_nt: TGTGCCAGCAGTGTGGGACAGGGGGCGGCATTTCAGTACTTC; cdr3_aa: CASSVGQGAAFQYF
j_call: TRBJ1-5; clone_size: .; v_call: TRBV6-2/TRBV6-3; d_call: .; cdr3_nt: TGTGCCAGCAGTTACCCGATGGGGGCGGGCTATCAGCCCCAGCATTTT; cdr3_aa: CASSYPMGAGYQPQHF
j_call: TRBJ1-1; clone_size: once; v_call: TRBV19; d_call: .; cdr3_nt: TGTGCCAGTAGTGTGGTGTCAGCGAGAGAAGCTTTCTTT; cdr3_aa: CASSVVSAREAFF
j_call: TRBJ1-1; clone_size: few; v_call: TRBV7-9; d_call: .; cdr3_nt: TGTGCCAGCACCTGGGAGGAGCCTGAAGCTTTCTTT; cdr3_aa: CASTWEEPEAFF
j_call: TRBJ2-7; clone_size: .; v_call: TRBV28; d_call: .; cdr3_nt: TGTGCCAGCAGTTGGCTGGGCGGACAGAGAACCTACGAGCAGTACTTC; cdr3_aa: CASSWLGGQRTYEQYF
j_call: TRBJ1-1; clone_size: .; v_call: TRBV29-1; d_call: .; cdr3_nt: TGCAGCGTTGGCGCGAACACTGAAGCTTTCTTT; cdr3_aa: CSVGANTEAFF
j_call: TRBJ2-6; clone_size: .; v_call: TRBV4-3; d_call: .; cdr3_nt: TGCGCCAGCAGCCCAGGGACTGGGGCCAACGTCCTGACTTTC; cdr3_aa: CASSPGTGANVLTF